The 2 T cell receptor beta chains below were found in one sample sequenced in a study of blood T cell repertoires in COVID-19. Using immunoSEQ multiplex PCR, the repertoire was profiled, and TCRdb retains in-frame clones only, with some absent. The sample has nearly 400,000 clones; approximately 89% are singletons. The sequencing input was PBMCs or T cells enriched from blood (not recorded which). These TCRs come from a woman between 25 and 40 years old who had recovered from COVID-19.

A note on this clone: One junction end disagrees with the germline gene, perhaps due to a read error. The V call is TRBV12-3 or TRBV12-4, the J call TRBJ2-1; D not resolved. CDR3 size: 12 residues. As DNA, the CDR3 is TGTGCCAGCAGTTTTCTAGTCGAAACTATGGTCTTC. Protein: CASSFLVETMVF.

The chain uses TRBV9 and TRBJ2-7, with 7 bases lining up with TRBD1. Losses at the gene ends were 4 bases for V and 0 bases for J; bases not matched to a gene: 4. CDR3 length equals 14 residues. The germline V gene has CDR1 SGDLS and CDR2 YYNGEE. CDR3 in DNA: TGTGCCAGCAGCCCCAGGGGGTCCTCCTACGAGCAGTACTTC. Its protein product is CASSPRGSSYEQYF.